Listed here are 14 T cell receptor beta chains from one sample, sequenced in a study of blood T cells in healthy people across ages. The use of a sample-barcoded 5' primer and a J-beta primer mix characterized a second PCR of roughly 6 to 12 cycles. One entry per CDR3 protein results from TCRdb running MiXCR on the 5' RACE reads. The table shows over a million distinct CDR3 sequences, with 20% to 25% occurring only once. A further study also used this sample, focusing on T cells of mothers and their children.

Sequenced material: blood. The source of these receptors is a girl aged 2 to 10 in good health.

This clonotype was seen a few times. This chain joins TRBV10-3 and TRBJ2-1; 7 bases are a match to TRBD1. V dropped 0 bases and J dropped 2; count of bases not matched to a gene: 4. This CDR3 spans 16 amino acids. In germline, CDR1 is ENHRY, CDR2 SYGVKD. The CDR3 DNA reads TGTGCCATCAGTGAGTCGGGACAGCTCACCTACAATGAGCAGTTCTTC. It is translated as CAISESGQLTYNEQFF.

This clonotype turned up a few times. Here the CDR3 DNA reads TGTGCCAGCAGTAACTCGGGACAGGGGGTGCGAGCTTTCTTT. This translates into CASSNSGQGVRAFF. The V call is TRBV2, the J call TRBJ1-1; 11 nucleotides agree with TRBD1. The germline V gene encodes CDR1 SNHLY and CDR2 FYNNEI. The CDR3 has 14 residues. V trimming: 5 bases; J trimming: 10 bases; junction bases outside the gene matches: 9.

The chain employs TRBV7-3 and TRBJ2-2; 7 positions match TRBD1. Germline V lookup: CDR1 SGHTA, CDR2 FQGTGA. J lost 7 bases, V lost 4 bases, and 12 bases had no gene match. CDR3 length: 16 amino acids. The CDR3 region has the DNA TGTGCCAGCAGCTCCCAAGCGACAGGGTTCGGCGGGGAGCTGTTTTTT. Its protein product is CASSSQATGFGGELFF.

The CDR3 sequence: CSAADSYNSPLHF. The CDR3 nucleotides read TGCAGTGCTGCGGACAGCTATAATTCACCCCTCCACTTT. The V gene is TRBV20-1, the J gene TRBJ1-6, with TRBD1 as a possible D gene (6 bases). Trimming pared 5 bases from V and 3 bases from J, leaving 8 bases between. Germline-derived CDR1 and CDR2 are DFQATT and SNEGSKA (reference sequence). The length of the CDR3 is 13 residues.

A few counts support this clonotype. The rearrangement uses TRBV7-9 and TRBJ2-3, with a weak D call TRBD2 (5 bases). The V gene lost 8 bases and the J gene lost 4 bases, with 13 bases spanning the gap. Germline loops: CDR1 SEHNR, CDR2 FQNEAQ (reference sequence). The CDR3 extends over 13 amino acids. The DNA of the CDR3 is TGTGCCAGCGAGCTAGCAGCCCCAGATACGCAGTATTTT. Its translation is CASELAAPDTQYF.

This clonotype occurred a few times. An end of the junction does not agree with germline; a read error may underlie this. The chain uses TRBV6-1 and TRBJ1-3, with D possibly TRBD1 on 5 matching bases. The CDR3 runs 13 residues. The germline V gene encodes CDR1 MNHNS and CDR2 SASEGT. The CDR3 sequence: CASTLTAGNTICF. Here the CDR3 DNA reads TGTGCCAGCACACTGACAGCAGGAAACACCATATGTTTT.

The V gene is TRBV29-1, the J gene TRBJ2-1; D possibly corresponds to TRBD2 (5 bases). The J call may be incorrect, as the DNA end agrees better with TRBJ2-5. Germline CDR1 and CDR2: SQVTM and ANQGSEA. This CDR3 is built from 12 residues. The CDR3 loop is CSAGLEGETQYF. In DNA form, the CDR3 reads TGCAGCGCCGGTTTAGAGGGAGAGACCCAGTACTTC.

This clonotype occurred a few times. V and J are TRBV29-1 and TRBJ1-3, with D uncertain. The CDR3 contains 13 residues. Trimming removed 4 bases at V and 0 bases at J, with 7 bases between. Germline V CDR1 and CDR2: SQVTM, ANQGSEA. The DNA of the CDR3 is TGCAGCGTTGGAAAATCCTCTGGAAACACCATATATTTT. Protein product: CSVGKSSGNTIYF.

The chain joins TRBV5-1 to TRBJ2-5; D uncertain. The J call is doubtful: the DNA matches TRBJ2-7 better. The CDR3 has 12 residues. Germline CDR1 reads SGHRS; CDR2 reads YFSETQ. CDR3 protein: CASSYLGDEQYF. The CDR3, as DNA: TGCGCCAGCAGCTATCTCGGCGACGAGCAGTACTTC.

This clonotype was seen a handful of times. The gene calls are TRBV6-6 and TRBJ2-2; the D gene could be TRBD1 or TRBD2 (5 bases each). V was pared by 1 base and J by 6 bases, with 9 bases between. The CDR3 has 14 residues. In germline, CDR1 is MNHNY, CDR2 SVGAGI (reference sequence). The DNA of the CDR3 is TGTGCCAGCAGTTACTTATCGGGACCCGGGGAGCTGTTTTTT. It specifies CASSYLSGPGELFF.

The chain carries TRBV3-1 and TRBJ1-2; possibly TRBD1 for D (6 bases). Trimming stripped 0 bases from V and 0 bases from J, with 17 bases between. CDR3 length equals 18 residues. Germline V gives CDR1 LGHDT, CDR2 YNNKEL (reference sequence). CDR3 amino acids: CASSQDRWGTTTNYGYTF. The CDR3 DNA follows: TGTGCCAGCAGCCAAGATCGGTGGGGGACAACGACTAACTATGGCTACACCTTC.

V usage is TRBV20-1 and J usage is TRBJ1-2, with no clear D. Trimming took 3 bases from V and 0 from J, leaving 11 bases between them. The CDR3 contains 14 residues. Germline V gene data show CDR1 as DFQATT and CDR2 as SNEGSKA (reference sequence). CDR3 region: CSASPVFTNYGYTF. The CDR3 bases are TGCAGTGCTAGCCCCGTGTTTACTAACTATGGCTACACCTTC.

The J gene is TRBJ2-3, the V gene TRBV29-1, with TRBD2 matching 10 bases. The ends lost 8 bases at V and 3 bases at J; junction bases unmatched: 8. Germline V gene sequence: CDR1 SQVTM, CDR2 ANQGSEA. The CDR3 loop spans 14 amino acids. CDR3 DNA: TGCAGCTTTGCGGAACTAGCGGGGACAGATACGCAGTATTTT. This translates into CSFAELAGTDTQYF.

This chain links TRBV7-9 with TRBJ2-2; D remains ambiguous. Trimming took 5 bases from V and 2 from J, leaving 12 bases between them. The CDR3 totals 15 residues. Germline V gene sequence: CDR1 SEHNR, CDR2 FQNEAQ (reference sequence). The CDR3 sequence: CASSIPQINTGELFF. CDR3 sequence (DNA): TGTGCCAGCAGCATCCCCCAAATCAACACCGGGGAGCTGTTTTTT.